One and the same sample provided the 20 T cell receptor beta chains below, sequenced in a study of T cells after posttransplantation cyclophosphamide. Busulfan-fludarabine conditioning, marrow transplant, and cyclophosphamide on days +3 and +4 were administered. TCRdb's copy holds only in-frame clones and misses some; the assay was immunoSEQ multiplex PCR. The sample holds some 6,900 clones; around nine tenths are singletons and the top ten take roughly 4%. The sample consisted of CD8+ T cells sorted from blood, taken after allogeneic stem cell transplant with posttransplant cyclophosphamide. The origin of the receptors is a male patient aged 60 to 75 who received an allogeneic stem cell transplant from a related donor and was CMV-positive. Some T cells may be graft donor cells.

The chain joins TRBV15 to TRBJ1-5, with no clear D. Per the germline V gene, CDR1 is LNHNV and CDR2 is YYDKDF (reference sequence). V lost 0 bases, J lost 7 bases, and 7 bases lay in between. The CDR3 is made up of 13 amino acids. The CDR3 DNA reads as TGTGCCACCAGCAGAGAATCTAACCAGCCCCAGCATTTT. As protein: CATSRESNQPQHF.

J is TRBJ1-1 and V is TRBV11-1; maybe TRBD1 (5 bases). V was shortened by 0 bases and J by 1 base, with 9 bases between the two germline ends. Per germline, CDR1 SGHAT and CDR2 FQDESV (reference sequence). The CDR3 loop spans 15 amino acids. The CDR3 DNA sequence: TGTGCCAGCAGCTTAGCGACAGTTGGGAACACTGAAGCTTTCTTT. This translates into CASSLATVGNTEAFF.

This chain uses TRBV7-9 with TRBJ2-1; D not certain. CDR1 and CDR2 (germline): SEHNR, FQNEAQ (reference sequence). The CDR3 has 12 amino acids. Trimming took off 1 base at V and 9 bases at J, with 7 bases between the two ends. The CDR3 bases are TGTGCCAGCAGCTTAGGGCTGCCTGAGCAGTTCTTC. It translates to CASSLGLPEQFF.

This chain links TRBV30 with TRBJ1-5, with 8 bases that match TRBD1. The CDR3 extends over 14 amino acids. Unmatched junction bases numbered 6, after V lost 2 bases and J lost 6 bases. Germline assignment: CDR1 GTSNPN and CDR2 SVGIG (reference sequence). The CDR3 spells CAWSYGQGGQPQHF. CDR3 bases: TGTGCCTGGAGTTACGGACAGGGCGGTCAGCCCCAGCATTTT.

The chain employs TRBV27 and TRBJ2-7; D is perhaps TRBD2 (6 bases). CDR1 is MNHEY and CDR2 is SMNVEV in the germline V gene (reference sequence). Trimming pared 1 base from V and 6 bases from J, leaving 13 bases between. The CDR3 length is 14 residues. For the CDR3, the DNA is TGTGCCAGCAGTTTATGGGGGGAAGGCTCCGAGCAGTACTTC. Encoded protein: CASSLWGEGSEQYF.

The CDR3 sequence: CAMETAFSNQPQHF. The CDR3 region has the DNA TGTGCCATGGAGACAGCTTTTAGCAATCAGCCCCAGCATTTT. This chain uses TRBV10-3 with TRBJ1-5; D is possibly TRBD1 (5 bases). Germline CDR1 and CDR2: ENHRY and SYGVKD. V gave up 9 bases and J gave up 0 bases, with 12 bases separating them. This CDR3 is 14 amino acids long.

The chain employs TRBV19 and TRBJ1-1; D is ambiguous. V was pared by 3 bases and J by 1 base, with 6 bases between. The CDR3 contains 13 residues. Germline lookup yields CDR1 LNHDA and CDR2 SQIVND (reference sequence). The CDR3, as DNA: TGTGCCAGTAGTATGGGCAGGAACACTGAAGCTTTCTTT. As protein: CASSMGRNTEAFF.

V gene TRBV19 combines with J gene TRBJ1-1, with 7 nucleotides matching TRBD1. The CDR3 sequence is 17 residues long. Germline-derived CDR1 and CDR2 are LNHDA and SQIVND (reference sequence). Trimming cost V 4 bases and J 4 bases; bases outside gene matches: 15. CDR3 residues: CASSTHHRDRDGTEAFF. The CDR3 DNA is TGTGCCAGTAGTACCCATCATCGCGACAGGGACGGCACTGAAGCTTTCTTT.

The CDR3 protein is CASSRDDAYPYEQYF. DNA of the CDR3: TGCGCCAGCAGCCGCGATGATGCTTACCCCTACGAGCAGTACTTC. The chain uses TRBV4-3 and TRBJ2-7; no reliable D call. Between the trimmed V and J ends, which lost 4 bases and 2 bases, there was a span of 15 bases. Germline loops: CDR1 LGHNA, CDR2 YSLEER. The CDR3 consists of 15 residues.

This chain links TRBV11-2 with TRBJ1-2; D is perhaps TRBD1 (5 bases). This CDR3 region has 15 residues. V was shortened by 4 bases and J by 4 bases, with 16 bases between the two germline ends. The germline gives CDR1 SGHAT, CDR2 FQNNGV. This chain's CDR3 is CASSSEGLTLYGYTF. The DNA of the CDR3 is TGTGCCAGCAGCTCGGAGGGACTAACCCTCTATGGCTACACCTTC.

V and J are TRBV11-2 and TRBJ1-2, with 8 bases identical to TRBD1. After removal of 4 bases from V and 8 bases from J, the junction contained 12 bases not matched to a gene. In germline, CDR1 is SGHAT, CDR2 FQNNGV. This CDR3 has 15 residues. The DNA of the CDR3 is TGTGCCAGCAGCTCGATTTCCGGGACAGGTGGGGGCTACACCTTC. Translating it yields CASSSISGTGGGYTF.

The V and J genes are TRBV28 and TRBJ1-1, with a possible D match to TRBD1 (6 bases). CDR3 length: 17 residues. With 5 bases removed from V and 0 bases from J, the gap between germline ends came to 19 bases. The germline gives CDR1 MDHEN, CDR2 SYDVKM. The CDR3 is CASSRTEVLVMNTEAFF. The CDR3 region has the DNA TGTGCCAGCAGTCGGACAGAAGTACTCGTCATGAACACTGAAGCTTTCTTT.

V is TRBV5-6 and J is TRBJ2-4, with 13 bases fitting TRBD2. V shed 4 bases, J shed 0 bases, and the junction held 10 bases outside the gene matches. Germline assignment: CDR1 SGHDT and CDR2 YYEEEE. This CDR3 is 19 amino acids long. DNA of the CDR3: TGTGCCAGCAGCACCACCACTAGCGGGGGGGCGGCAGCCAAAAACATTCAGTACTTC. Its translation: CASSTTTSGGAAAKNIQYF.

As DNA, the CDR3 is TGTGCCAGCAGCTTACACCAGGCAGACTCTGGAAACACCATATATTTT. This gives the protein CASSLHQADSGNTIYF. The chain links TRBV7-3 to TRBJ1-3; D call uncertain. From germline, CDR1 is SGHTA and CDR2 FQGTGA. The CDR3 extends over 16 amino acids. Trimming stripped 2 bases from V and 0 bases from J, with 11 bases between.

This chain links TRBV7-8 with TRBJ2-1; possible D gene TRBD2, 6 bases. The CDR3 totals 14 residues. Germline-derived CDR1 and CDR2 are SGHVS and FQNEAQ. Trimming cost V 4 bases and J 5 bases, with 12 bases left between them. In nucleotides, the CDR3 is TGTGCCAGCAGCTCCTCGGGAGCCCACAATGAGCAGTTCTTC. Translation: CASSSSGAHNEQFF.

The chain combines TRBV7-9 with TRBJ2-1, with 7 bases matching TRBD2. This CDR3 region has 17 residues. V lost 3 bases and J lost 6; bases outside the gene matches: 14. Germline CDR1 reads SEHNR; CDR2 reads FQNEAQ (reference sequence). This CDR3 is CASSLPTVRRGVNEQFF. In DNA, the CDR3 is TGTGCCAGCAGCTTGCCCACGGTCCGTCGGGGGGTCAATGAGCAGTTCTTC.

The chain links TRBV5-8 to TRBJ2-1; TRBD2 aligns across 13 bases. Unmatched junction bases numbered 12, after V lost 4 bases and J lost 2 bases. The CDR3 runs to 19 residues. Per germline, CDR1 SGHTS and CDR2 YDEGEE. The DNA for the CDR3 is TGTGCCAGCAGCATACCGACTAGCGGGGGGACTCTCGCCTACAATGAGCAGTTCTTC. This translates into CASSIPTSGGTLAYNEQFF.

V is TRBV6-5 and J is TRBJ1-1; possible D gene TRBD1, 6 bases. Deletions cut 2 bases from V and 8 bases from J, with 6 bases between. This CDR3 is built from 11 residues. Germline V gene sequence: CDR1 MNHEY, CDR2 SVGAGI. The CDR3 loop reads CASSYGQEAFF. Written as DNA, the CDR3 is TGTGCCAGCAGTTACGGACAGGAAGCTTTCTTT.

The chain combines TRBV19 with TRBJ2-1; 9 bases fit TRBD2. The junction had 16 bases not matched to a gene; V was cut back by 11 bases and J by 8 bases. This CDR3 is built from 15 residues. CDR1 and CDR2 (germline): LNHDA, SQIVND (reference sequence). As DNA, the CDR3 is TGTGCCGTAGGGACCCCTAGCGGGGATGGGCATGAGCAGTTCTTC. Amino acid sequence: CAVGTPSGDGHEQFF.

This clone appeared a few times. The chain employs TRBV27 and TRBJ2-7, with D possibly being TRBD1 (5 bases). Germline V gene sequence: CDR1 MNHEY, CDR2 SMNVEV (reference sequence). This CDR3 is 13 amino acids long. The V gene lost 8 bases and the J gene lost 3 bases, with 14 bases spanning the gap. CDR3 DNA sequence: TGTGCCAGCGCCCCAGGGCAGAACTACGAGCAGTACTTC. It translates to CASAPGQNYEQYF.